Following are 20 T cell receptor beta chains from one sample sequenced in a study of Graves' ophthalmopathy and Graves' hyperthyroidism. RNA transcripts were the source from which TCR beta CDR3 regions were amplified. Second-round multiplex PCR came after first-round RT-PCR with HTBI primers. MiXCR, run by TCRdb on the multiplex PCR reads, gives a single entry per CDR3 protein. Of roughly 380,000 distinct CDR3 sequences in the sample, roughly 15% are singletons; the top ten hold roughly 7%. Sequencing was carried out using peripheral blood. The receptors here all came from a young woman with stable Graves' hyperthyroidism.

At least ten counts were recorded for this clonotype. The chain links TRBV20-1 to TRBJ1-2; 7 nucleotides match TRBD1. With V trimmed by 3 bases and J by 2 bases, 6 bases remained unmatched. Germline V gives CDR1 DFQATT, CDR2 SNEGSKA (reference sequence). This CDR3 has 14 amino acids. The CDR3 region has the DNA TGCAGTGCTAGTACCGGGACAGAGAACTATGGCTACACCTTC. Its protein product is CSASTGTENYGYTF.

Ten or more counts support this clonotype. The V gene is TRBV5-1, the J gene TRBJ2-2, with D unresolved. Germline V gene lookup returns CDR1 SGHRS and CDR2 YFSETQ. Trimming shortened V by 2 bases and J by 0 bases, and 8 bases separated the two germline ends. The CDR3 has 15 amino acids. CDR3 nucleotides: TGCGCCAGCAGCTTCTCAGGCCCGAACACCGGGGAGCTGTTTTTT. Its translation: CASSFSGPNTGELFF.

The chain uses TRBV12-3 or TRBV12-4 and TRBJ1-1, with unresolved D. CDR3 length: 16 residues. Trimming left V 0 bases short and J 0 bases short, with 11 bases between. The DNA for the CDR3 is TGTGCCAGCAGTTTAGCCCGAACAGATATGAACACTGAAGCTTTCTTT. Translation gives CASSLARTDMNTEAFF.

This clonotype was detected ten times or more. Just one base apart from a much larger clone, this may be a read error. The chain has TRBV6-1 and TRBJ2-5; 12 nucleotides agree with TRBD2. The CDR3 is 14 residues long. Germline V gene sequence: CDR1 MNHNS, CDR2 SASEGT. The J segment lost 4 bases and the V segment lost 6 bases, leaving 3 bases of the junction unmatched. The CDR3 DNA sequence: TGTGCCAGCAGGAAACTAGCGGGGGGAGAGACCCAGTACTTC. Translated, it gives CASRKLAGGETQYF.

This clonotype has a count of ten or more. The chain uses TRBV6-1 and TRBJ1-2; D unclear. The CDR3 is 14 amino acids. Trimming removed 1 base from V and 4 bases from J, with 10 bases in between. Germline values: CDR1 MNHNS, CDR2 SASEGT. The chain's CDR3 is CASSEGSWGYGYTF. The CDR3 nucleotides are TGTGCCAGCAGTGAAGGCAGTTGGGGCTATGGCTACACCTTC.

This clonotype was detected ten times or more. This chain joins TRBV20-1 and TRBJ2-5; D possibly corresponds to TRBD2 (6 bases). Germline CDR1 is DFQATT and CDR2 is SNEGSKA (reference sequence). This CDR3 contains 14 residues. V lost 5 bases, J lost 1 base, and 14 bases lay in between. The CDR3 DNA reads as TGCAGTGCTTTTCGAGCGGGTCTCCAAGAGACCCAGTACTTC. Amino acid sequence: CSAFRAGLQETQYF.

V is TRBV6-1 and J is TRBJ1-2; D gene uncertain. Trimming removed 5 bases from V and 7 bases from J, with 11 bases in between. The germline gives CDR1 MNHNS, CDR2 SASEGT. This CDR3 has 12 amino acids. DNA of the CDR3: TGTGCCAGCAGTACCCCGACACGTGGCTACACCTTC. Encoded protein: CASSTPTRGYTF.

This clonotype showed up many times. The chain employs TRBV11-2 and TRBJ2-3; tentatively, D is TRBD2 (5 bases). This CDR3 has 15 residues. CDR1 SGHAT and CDR2 FQNNGV come from the germline V gene. V was pared by 2 bases and J by 4 bases, with 13 bases between. As DNA, the CDR3 is TGTGCCAGCAGCTTAAATAGTTTCGGGGCAGATACGCAGTATTTT. The encoded protein is CASSLNSFGADTQYF.

V is TRBV20-1 and J is TRBJ1-1; weak D call: TRBD1 (5 bases). The CDR3 spans 14 residues. Germline assignment: CDR1 DFQATT and CDR2 SNEGSKA (reference sequence). V was trimmed by 0 bases and J by 5 bases, leaving 13 bases between them. DNA for the CDR3: TGCAGTGCTAGAGATCTCAGCAGGGTGACTGAAGCTTTCTTT. It codes for CSARDLSRVTEAFF.

Ten or more counts support this clonotype. The rearrangement joins TRBV6-1 to TRBJ1-2; no clear D gene. V was clipped by 8 bases and J by 13 bases, with 17 bases between them. The CDR3 consists of 11 residues. Germline lookup yields CDR1 MNHNS and CDR2 SASEGT. CDR3 sequence reads: CASLWTGFATF. The CDR3 region has the DNA TGTGCCAGCCTATGGACCGGTTTTGCCACCTTC.

In its sample, this clonotype was seen many times. This chain links TRBV11-2 with TRBJ1-2; D not resolved. Germline CDR1 reads SGHAT; CDR2 reads FQNNGV. Trimming took 5 bases from V and 0 from J, leaving 13 bases between them. The CDR3 has 15 residues. The CDR3 here is CASSKTLAANYGYTF. CDR3 nucleotides: TGTGCCAGCAGCAAAACACTGGCAGCTAACTATGGCTACACCTTC.

This clonotype appeared many times. The chain carries TRBV7-3 and TRBJ2-7, with 7 bases that match TRBD2. V trimming: 2 bases; J trimming: 5 bases; junction bases outside the gene matches: 6. Germline CDR1 and CDR2: SGHTA and FQGTGA. The CDR3 runs to 14 residues. CDR3 residues: CASSLFPGGNEQYF. The CDR3 DNA reads as TGTGCCAGCAGCTTATTCCCGGGAGGCAACGAGCAGTACTTC.

Points on this clonotype: Likely a read error: the CDR3 ends without its conserved phenylalanine or tryptophan. The chain couples TRBV2 to TRBJ2-5; D may match TRBD1 or TRBD2 (5 bases each). Per the germline V gene, CDR1 is SNHLY and CDR2 is FYNNEI. The length of the CDR3 is 14 residues. For the CDR3, the DNA is TGTGCCAGCAGAGAGGGCAGGGCCCAAGAGTCCCAGTACTAC. Protein product: CASREGRAQESQYY.

This clonotype was seen many times. The chain recombines TRBV12-5 with TRBJ1-5; 7 nucleotides match TRBD1. V lost 2 bases and J lost 1; bases outside the gene matches: 2. Germline-derived CDR1 and CDR2 are LGHNT and FRNRAP. This CDR3 has 15 residues. Written as DNA, the CDR3 is TGTGCTAGTGGTTTGACGGGACAGAGCAATCAGCCCCAGCATTTT. Amino acid sequence: CASGLTGQSNQPQHF.

This clonotype was counted many times. This rearrangement joins TRBV29-1 to TRBJ2-7; 8 bases map to TRBD1. Germline V gene data show CDR1 as SQVTM and CDR2 as ANQGSEA. Germline trimming cut 4 bases from V and 3 bases from J; bases unmatched to any gene: 2. The CDR3 totals 12 residues. Written as DNA, the CDR3 is TGCAGCGTTGGACAGGGGATCTACGAGCAGTACTTC. This sequence encodes CSVGQGIYEQYF.

Turning to this clonotype: Here the CDR3 omits its conserved ending phenylalanine or tryptophan, so a read error is the likely source. The rearrangement uses TRBV28 and TRBJ1-2; D unclear. The CDR3 runs 14 residues. Trimming took off 4 bases at V and 3 bases at J, with 12 bases between the two ends. Germline values: CDR1 MDHEN, CDR2 SYDVKM. CDR3 in amino acids: CASSSPPVDYGYTY. The CDR3 DNA reads as TGTGCCAGCAGTTCTCCCCCGGTGGACTATGGCTACACCTAC.

This clonotype was detected many times. The genes are TRBV6-1 and TRBJ1-3, with D tentatively TRBD1 (5 bases). Germline CDR1 and CDR2: MNHNS and SASEGT. The ends were cut back, 7 bases at V and 9 bases at J, with 16 bases in the middle. The CDR3 consists of 13 residues. CDR3 nucleotide sequence: TGTGCCAGCACCCTGGGGGAGGGAGGCACCATATATTTT. This codes for CASTLGEGGTIYF.

This clonotype occurred many times. V usage is TRBV19 and J usage is TRBJ1-2, with TRBD1 matching 9 bases. J lost 5 bases, V lost 5 bases, and 6 bases had no gene match. The CDR3 runs to 14 residues. Germline lookup yields CDR1 LNHDA and CDR2 SQIVND (reference sequence). CDR3 amino acids: CASSLAGTGYGYTF. For the CDR3, the DNA is TGTGCCAGTAGTCTGGCTGGGACAGGGTATGGCTACACCTTC.

This clonotype was seen at least ten times. This sequence joins TRBV20-1 and TRBJ1-5; TRBD1 agrees at 8 bases. The CDR3 length is 16 residues. V lost 2 bases and J lost 4; bases outside the gene matches: 10. The V gene's germline CDR1 is DFQATT and CDR2 SNEGSKA (reference sequence). The CDR3: CSARTSLTGENQPQHF. The CDR3 DNA is TGCAGTGCTAGAACCTCCCTGACAGGGGAGAATCAGCCCCAGCATTTT.

This clonotype was picked up many times. The chain uses TRBV9 and TRBJ1-2; TRBD1 might be the D (5 bases). The CDR3 is 14 residues long. Deletions cut 3 bases from V and 2 bases from J, with 11 bases between. Germline CDR1 is SGDLS and CDR2 is YYNGEE. CDR3 in amino acids: CASSAGDVNYGYTF. DNA for the CDR3: TGTGCCAGCAGCGCGGGGGACGTAAACTATGGCTACACCTTC.